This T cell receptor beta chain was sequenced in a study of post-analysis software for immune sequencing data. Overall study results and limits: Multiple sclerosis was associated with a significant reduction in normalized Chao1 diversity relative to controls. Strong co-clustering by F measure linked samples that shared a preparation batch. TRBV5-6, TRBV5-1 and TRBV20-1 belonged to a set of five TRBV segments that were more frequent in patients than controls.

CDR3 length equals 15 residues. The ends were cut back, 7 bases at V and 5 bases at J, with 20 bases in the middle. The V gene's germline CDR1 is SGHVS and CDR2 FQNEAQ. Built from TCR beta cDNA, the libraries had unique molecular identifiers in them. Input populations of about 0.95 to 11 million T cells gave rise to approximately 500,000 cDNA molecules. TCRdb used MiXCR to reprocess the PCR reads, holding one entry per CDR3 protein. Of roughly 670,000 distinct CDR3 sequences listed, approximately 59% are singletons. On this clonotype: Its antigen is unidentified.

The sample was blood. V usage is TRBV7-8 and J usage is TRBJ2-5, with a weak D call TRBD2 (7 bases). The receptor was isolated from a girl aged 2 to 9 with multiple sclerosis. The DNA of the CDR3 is TGTGCCAGCAACATACTAGGGGGGGGCGCGGAGACCCAGTACTTC. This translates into CASNILGGGAETQYF.